This T cell receptor (beta chain) was sequenced during a study of CD8+ T cells in alopecia areata. Across the study: Tofacitinib therapy lasting 6 to 18 months was followed by 6 months off drug. Study results and caveats: Tofacitinib significantly decreased scalp clonality and expanded CD8+ clones among top 100. Patients shared TCRs less clearly than mice did, possibly for HLA-related reasons. An increase in clonality over normal scalp was evident in lesional scalp, especially alopecia totalis/universalis.

Points on this clone: Its cognate antigen is unknown.

There are 15 residues in the CDR3. CDR1 and CDR2 (germline): MNHNS, SASEGT. V lost 4 bases and J lost 9; bases outside the gene matches: 10. The sample's treatment: oral pan-JAK inhibitor, 5-10 mg twice daily. Extracted from the samples, RNA was reverse transcribed into cDNA to serve as the sequencing template. The protocol was immunoSEQ multiplex PCR, while the TCRdb copy is restricted to in-frame clones and leaves out a portion. The sample lists 150,000 to 200,000 clones, around three fifths occurring once. The starting material was CD4+ T cells sorted from blood, obtained at approximately week 49, from a patient treated with tofacitinib. This chain joins TRBV6-1 and TRBJ2-7, with 12 bases that match TRBD1. The TCR sequence derives from a human donor with alopecia areata. The CDR3 protein is CASSAPSGTGGGQYF. The CDR3 DNA reads TGTGCCAGCAGTGCGCCGTCCGGGACAGGGGGCGGGCAGTACTTC.